This TCR beta chain was documented in a study of blood T cell repertoires in COVID-19. Trimming took 0 bases from V and 4 from J; bases not matched to a gene: 4. The germline V gene encodes CDR1 SNHLY and CDR2 FYNNEI. The CDR3 consists of 15 residues. Authors' analysis steps: Amplification of reference gene primers was used by the study to estimate nucleated cell counts. Repertoires were generated with immunoSEQ multiplex PCR, while TCRdb's copy carries only in-frame clones and drops some. V, J and clone size are those of that table, while D and trimming were read from the DNA. The sample records tens of thousands of clones, 75% to 90% being singletons.

Sequencing was performed on peripheral blood. The genes are TRBV2 and TRBJ2-7; 9 nucleotides match TRBD2. The origin of this receptor is a man in his 60s with acute or convalescent COVID-19. This CDR3 is CASSEAAGGPYEQYF. DNA of the CDR3: TGTGCCAGCAGTGAAGCGGCGGGAGGGCCTTACGAGCAGTACTTC.